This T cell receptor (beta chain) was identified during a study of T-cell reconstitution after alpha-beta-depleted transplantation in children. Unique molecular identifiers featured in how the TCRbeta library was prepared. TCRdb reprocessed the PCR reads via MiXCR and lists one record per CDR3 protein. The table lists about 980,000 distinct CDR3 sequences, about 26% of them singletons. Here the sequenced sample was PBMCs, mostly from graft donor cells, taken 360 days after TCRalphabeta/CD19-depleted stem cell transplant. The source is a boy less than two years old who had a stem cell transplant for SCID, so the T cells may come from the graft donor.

CDR3: CASSPRHSGNTEAFF. CDR3 coding DNA: TGTGCCAGCAGTCCACGTCATTCAGGGAACACTGAAGCTTTCTTT. The rearrangement uses TRBV28 and TRBJ1-1, with no clear D. Per germline, CDR1 MDHEN and CDR2 SYDVKM. Trimming took 5 bases from V and 1 from J, leaving 14 bases between them. CDR3 length: 15 residues.